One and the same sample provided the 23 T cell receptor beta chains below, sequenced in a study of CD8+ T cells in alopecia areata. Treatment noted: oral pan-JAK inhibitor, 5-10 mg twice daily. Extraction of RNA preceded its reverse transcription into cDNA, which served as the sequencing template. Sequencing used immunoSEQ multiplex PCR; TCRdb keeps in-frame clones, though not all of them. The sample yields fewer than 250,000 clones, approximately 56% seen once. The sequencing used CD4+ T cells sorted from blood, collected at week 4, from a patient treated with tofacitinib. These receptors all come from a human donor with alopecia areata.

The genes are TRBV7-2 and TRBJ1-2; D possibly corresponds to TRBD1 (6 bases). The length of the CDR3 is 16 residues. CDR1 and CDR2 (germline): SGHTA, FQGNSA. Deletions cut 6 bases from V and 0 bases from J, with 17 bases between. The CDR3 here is CASSPQGGRTNYGYTF. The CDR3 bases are TGTGCCAGCAGTCCACAGGGAGGTAGAACTAACTATGGCTACACCTTC.

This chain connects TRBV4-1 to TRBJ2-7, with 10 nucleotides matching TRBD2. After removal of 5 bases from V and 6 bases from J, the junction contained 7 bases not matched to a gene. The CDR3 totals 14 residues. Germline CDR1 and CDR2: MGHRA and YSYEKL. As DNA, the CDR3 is TGCGCCAGCAGCTGGAGCGGGAGGGGTGGCGAGCAGTACTTC. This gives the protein CASSWSGRGGEQYF.

CDR3 residues: CASSQFRGGNYGYTF. CDR3 nucleotide sequence: TGTGCCAGCAGCCAATTTCGTGGGGGGAACTATGGCTACACCTTC. J is TRBJ1-2 and V is TRBV14, with D possibly being TRBD1 (5 bases). Germline V gene sequence: CDR1 SGHDN, CDR2 FVKESK. V was cut by 2 bases and J by 2 bases, with 12 bases left in between. The CDR3 covers 15 residues.

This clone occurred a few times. This chain's CDR3 is CASSISGHGYEQYF. The CDR3 DNA is TGTGCCAGTAGTATCTCGGGACATGGTTACGAGCAGTACTTC. This chain connects TRBV19 to TRBJ2-7, with a possible D match to TRBD1 (6 bases). CDR1 and CDR2 from the germline V gene are LNHDA and SQIVND (reference sequence). Trimming stripped 3 bases from V and 4 bases from J, with 13 bases between. The CDR3 length is 14 residues.

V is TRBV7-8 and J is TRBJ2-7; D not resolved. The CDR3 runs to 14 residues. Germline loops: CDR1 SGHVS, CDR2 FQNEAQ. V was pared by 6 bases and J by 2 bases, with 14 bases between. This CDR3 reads CASRPGSRAYEQYF. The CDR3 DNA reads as TGTGCCAGCAGACCCGGTTCTAGGGCCTACGAGCAGTACTTC.

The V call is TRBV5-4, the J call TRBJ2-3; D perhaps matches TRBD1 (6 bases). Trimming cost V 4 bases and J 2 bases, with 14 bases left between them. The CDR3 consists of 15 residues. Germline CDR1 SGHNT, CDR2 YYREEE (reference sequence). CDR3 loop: CASSASTGYTDTQYF. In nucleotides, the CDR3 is TGTGCCAGCAGCGCCTCAACAGGGTACACAGATACGCAGTATTTT.

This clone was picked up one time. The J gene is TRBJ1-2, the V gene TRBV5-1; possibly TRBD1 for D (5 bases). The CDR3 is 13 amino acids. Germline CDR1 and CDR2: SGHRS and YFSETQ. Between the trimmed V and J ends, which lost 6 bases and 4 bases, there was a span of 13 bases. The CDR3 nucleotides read TGCGCCAGCACTTCGGGGGGTCTCTATGGCTACACCTTC. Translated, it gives CASTSGGLYGYTF.

The CDR3 reads CASSPRRGSYEQYF. The CDR3 DNA reads TGTGCCAGTAGCCCCAGGAGGGGCTCCTACGAGCAGTACTTC. The chain employs TRBV19 and TRBJ2-7, with D possibly TRBD2 on 6 matching bases. This CDR3 has 14 amino acids. The germline V and J ends were trimmed by 6 bases and 0 bases, with 12 bases remaining between them. Looked up from germline, CDR1 is LNHDA and CDR2 is SQIVND (reference sequence).

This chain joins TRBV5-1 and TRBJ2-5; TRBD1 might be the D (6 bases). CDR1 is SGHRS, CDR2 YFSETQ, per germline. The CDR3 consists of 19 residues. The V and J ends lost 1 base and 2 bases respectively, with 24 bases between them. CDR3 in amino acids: CASSLMRTRLTGQQETQYF. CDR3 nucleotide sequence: TGCGCCAGCAGCTTGATGAGGACACGTCTGACAGGACAACAAGAGACCCAGTACTTC.

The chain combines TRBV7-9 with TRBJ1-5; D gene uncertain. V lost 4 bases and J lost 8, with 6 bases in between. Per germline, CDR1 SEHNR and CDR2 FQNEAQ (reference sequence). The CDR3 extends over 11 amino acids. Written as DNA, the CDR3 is TGTGCCAGCAGCTCGGGTGAGCCCCAGCATTTT. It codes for CASSSGEPQHF.

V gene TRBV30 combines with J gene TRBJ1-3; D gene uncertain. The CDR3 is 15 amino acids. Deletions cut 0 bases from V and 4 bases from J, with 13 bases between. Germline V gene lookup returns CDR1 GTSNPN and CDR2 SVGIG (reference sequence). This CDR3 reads CAWSVPGSGGNTIYF. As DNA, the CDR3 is TGTGCCTGGAGTGTACCAGGTTCGGGAGGAAACACCATATATTTT.

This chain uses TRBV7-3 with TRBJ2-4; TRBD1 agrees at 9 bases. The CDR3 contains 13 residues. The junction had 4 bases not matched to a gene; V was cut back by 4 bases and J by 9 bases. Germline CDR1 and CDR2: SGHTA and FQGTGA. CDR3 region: CASSSRQGGIQYF. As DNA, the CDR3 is TGTGCCAGCAGCTCACGACAGGGGGGCATTCAGTACTTC.

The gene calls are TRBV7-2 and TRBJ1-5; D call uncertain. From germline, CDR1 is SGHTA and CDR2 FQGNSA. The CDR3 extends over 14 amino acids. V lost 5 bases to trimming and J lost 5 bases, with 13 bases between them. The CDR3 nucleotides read TGTGCCAGCAGCCTATCGGTGAGGGATCAGCCCCAGCATTTT. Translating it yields CASSLSVRDQPQHF.

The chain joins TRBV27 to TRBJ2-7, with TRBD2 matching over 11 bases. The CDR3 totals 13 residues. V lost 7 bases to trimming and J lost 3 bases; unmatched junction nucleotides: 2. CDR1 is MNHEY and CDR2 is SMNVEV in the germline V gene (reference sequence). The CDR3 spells CASIGTSGYEQYF. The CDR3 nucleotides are TGTGCCAGCATCGGGACTAGCGGCTACGAGCAGTACTTC.

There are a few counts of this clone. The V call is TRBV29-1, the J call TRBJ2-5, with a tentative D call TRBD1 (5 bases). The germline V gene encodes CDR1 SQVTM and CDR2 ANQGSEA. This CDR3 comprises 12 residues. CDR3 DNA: TGCAGTAGCCCCAGGGCCGGTGGGACCCAGTACTTC. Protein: CSSPRAGGTQYF.

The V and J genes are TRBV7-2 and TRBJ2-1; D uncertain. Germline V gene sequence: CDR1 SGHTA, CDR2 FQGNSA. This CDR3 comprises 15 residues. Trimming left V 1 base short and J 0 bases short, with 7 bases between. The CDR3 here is CASSLDGSSYNEQFF. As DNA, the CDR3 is TGTGCCAGCAGCTTAGACGGCAGCTCCTACAATGAGCAGTTCTTC.

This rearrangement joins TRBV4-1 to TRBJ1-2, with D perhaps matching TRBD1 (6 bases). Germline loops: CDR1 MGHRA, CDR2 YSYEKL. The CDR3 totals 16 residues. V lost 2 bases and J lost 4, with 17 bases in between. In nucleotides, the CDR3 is TGCGCCAGCAGCCAATTTACTCCTGGGGACACCTATGGCTACACCTTC. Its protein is CASSQFTPGDTYGYTF.

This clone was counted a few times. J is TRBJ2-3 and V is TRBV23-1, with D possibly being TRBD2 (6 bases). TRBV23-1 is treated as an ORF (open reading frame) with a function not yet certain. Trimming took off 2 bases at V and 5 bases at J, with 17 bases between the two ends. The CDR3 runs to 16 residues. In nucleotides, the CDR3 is TGCGCCAGCAGTCAACGCCCGGGGGATGGAGGAGATACGCAGTATTTT. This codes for CASSQRPGDGGDTQYF.

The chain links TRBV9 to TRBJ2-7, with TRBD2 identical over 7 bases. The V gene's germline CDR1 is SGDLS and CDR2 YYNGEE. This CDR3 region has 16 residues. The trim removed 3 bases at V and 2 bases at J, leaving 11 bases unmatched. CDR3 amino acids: CASSAHGGRGTYEQYF. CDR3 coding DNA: TGTGCCAGCAGCGCCCACGGAGGGAGGGGCACCTACGAGCAGTACTTC.

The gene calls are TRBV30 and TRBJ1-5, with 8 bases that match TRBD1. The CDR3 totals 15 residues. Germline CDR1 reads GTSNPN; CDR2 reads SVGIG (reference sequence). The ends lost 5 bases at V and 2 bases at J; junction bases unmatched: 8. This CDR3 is CAWGFRGQGNQPQHF. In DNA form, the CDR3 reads TGTGCCTGGGGGTTCAGGGGGCAGGGCAATCAGCCCCAGCATTTT.

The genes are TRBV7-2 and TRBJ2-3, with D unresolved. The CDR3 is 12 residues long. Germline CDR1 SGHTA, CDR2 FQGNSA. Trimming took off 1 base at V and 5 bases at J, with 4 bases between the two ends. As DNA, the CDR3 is TGTGCCAGCAGCTTAGTGAGAGATACGCAGTATTTT. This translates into CASSLVRDTQYF.

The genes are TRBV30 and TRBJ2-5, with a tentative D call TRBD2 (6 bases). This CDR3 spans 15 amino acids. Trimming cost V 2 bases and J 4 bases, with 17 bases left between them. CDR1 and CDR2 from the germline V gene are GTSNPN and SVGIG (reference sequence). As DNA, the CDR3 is TGTGCCTGGAGTTCCGGGACTCCGTCGGGAGAGACCCAGTACTTC. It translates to CAWSSGTPSGETQYF. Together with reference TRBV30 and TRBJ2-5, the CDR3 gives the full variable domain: SQTIHQWPATLVQPVGSPLSLECTVEGTSNPNLYWYRQAAGRGLQLLFYSVGIGQISSEVPQNLSASRPQDRQFILSSKKLLLSDSGFYLCAWSSGTPSGETQYFGPGTRLLVL.

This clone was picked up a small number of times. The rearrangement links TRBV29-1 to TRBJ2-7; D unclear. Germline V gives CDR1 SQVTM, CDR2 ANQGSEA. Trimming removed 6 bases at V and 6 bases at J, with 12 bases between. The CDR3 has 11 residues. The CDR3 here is CSVQTTAEQYF. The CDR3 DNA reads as TGCAGCGTACAGACAACCGCCGAGCAGTACTTC.